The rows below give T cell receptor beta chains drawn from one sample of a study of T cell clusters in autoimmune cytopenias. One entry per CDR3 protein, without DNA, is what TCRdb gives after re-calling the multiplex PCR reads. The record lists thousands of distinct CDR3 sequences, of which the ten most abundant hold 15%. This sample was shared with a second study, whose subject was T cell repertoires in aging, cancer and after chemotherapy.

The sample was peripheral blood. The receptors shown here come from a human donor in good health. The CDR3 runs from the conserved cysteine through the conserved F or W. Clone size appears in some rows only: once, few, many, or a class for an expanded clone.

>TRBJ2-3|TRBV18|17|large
CASSPRTGTGGTDTQYF
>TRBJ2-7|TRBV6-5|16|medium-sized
CASSYSKGGAGYEQYF
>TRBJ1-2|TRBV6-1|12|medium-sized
CASSRQHYGYTF
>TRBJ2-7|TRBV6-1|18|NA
CASSEVWGLRGGAYEQYF
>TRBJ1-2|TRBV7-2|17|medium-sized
CASSLASGTVLGYGYTF
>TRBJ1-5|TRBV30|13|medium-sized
CAWSKAAVSPQHF
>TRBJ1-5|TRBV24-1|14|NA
CATSGQGARQPQHF
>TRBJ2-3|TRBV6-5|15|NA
CASRVAGGGTDTQYF
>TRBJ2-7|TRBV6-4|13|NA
CASSGTVINEQFF
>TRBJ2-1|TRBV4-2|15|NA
CASSQDGQGAHEQFF
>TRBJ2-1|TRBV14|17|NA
CASSQTVGRGGLWEQFF
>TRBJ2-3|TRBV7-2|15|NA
CASSPGGGNTDTQYF
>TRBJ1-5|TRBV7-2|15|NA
CASSKWGDSNQPQHF
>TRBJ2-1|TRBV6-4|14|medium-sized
CASRPEAGYNEQFF
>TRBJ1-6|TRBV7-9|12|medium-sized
CASSQSNSPLHF
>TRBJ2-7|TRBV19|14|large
CASSSPGQRNEQYF
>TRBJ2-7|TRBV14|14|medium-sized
CASSRGRSAYEQYF
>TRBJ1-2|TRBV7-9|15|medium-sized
CASSSGQGNGYGYTF
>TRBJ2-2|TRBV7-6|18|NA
CASSLIPGQGAITGELFF
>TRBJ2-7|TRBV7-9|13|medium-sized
CASSSGTGSEQYF
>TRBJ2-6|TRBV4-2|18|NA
CASSQDQSRGTGANVLTF
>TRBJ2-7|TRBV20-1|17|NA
CSARDFPGTARAYEQYF
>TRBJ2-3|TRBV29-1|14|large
CSGAGGGPSDTQYF
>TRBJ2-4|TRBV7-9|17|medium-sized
CASSIQSGGSAKNIQYF
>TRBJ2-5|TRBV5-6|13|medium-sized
CASSSGIQETQYF
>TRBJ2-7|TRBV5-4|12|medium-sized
CASSIRTGEQYF
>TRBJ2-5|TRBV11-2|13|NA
CASSITGEETQYF
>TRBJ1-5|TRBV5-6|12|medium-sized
CASSQGGQPQHF
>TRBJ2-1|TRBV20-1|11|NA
CSAPRTPEQFF
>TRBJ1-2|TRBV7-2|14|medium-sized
CASSSGAEGWRYTF
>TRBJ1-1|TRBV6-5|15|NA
CASSYSNSLNTEAFF
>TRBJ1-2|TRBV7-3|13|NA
CASRVGAREGYTF
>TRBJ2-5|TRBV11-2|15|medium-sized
CASSSTRQGKETQYF
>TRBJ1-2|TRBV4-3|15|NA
CASSRGGGNYYGYTF
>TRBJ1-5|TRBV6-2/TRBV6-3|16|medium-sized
CASSYRGSGGNQPQHF
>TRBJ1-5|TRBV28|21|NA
CASSPTIRVGGLQGAQQPQHF
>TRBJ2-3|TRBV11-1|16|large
CASSLGQAQRTDTQYF
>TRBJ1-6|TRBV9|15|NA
CASSALHTTGSPLHF
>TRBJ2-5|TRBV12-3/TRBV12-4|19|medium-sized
CASSSRRGLAGDRGETQYF
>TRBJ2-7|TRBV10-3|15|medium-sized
CAISESGLAGEEQYF
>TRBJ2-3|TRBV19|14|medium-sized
CASSEWGSTDTQYF
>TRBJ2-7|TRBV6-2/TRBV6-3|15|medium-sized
CASSPQLGDRGEQYF
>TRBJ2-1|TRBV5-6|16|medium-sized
CASSLKVGPWGNEQFF
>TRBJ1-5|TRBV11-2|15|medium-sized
CASSLDWEANQPQHF
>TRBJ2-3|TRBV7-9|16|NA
CASSSTLAGNTDTQYF
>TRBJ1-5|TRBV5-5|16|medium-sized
CASSLRDRFSNQPQHF
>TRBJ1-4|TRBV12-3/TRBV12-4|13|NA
CASRLGQNEKLFF
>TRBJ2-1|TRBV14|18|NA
CASSQDRRSSGARGEQFF
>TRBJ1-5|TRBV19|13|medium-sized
CASSIDLIQPQHF
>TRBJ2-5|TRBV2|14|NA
CASRGTGSRETQYF
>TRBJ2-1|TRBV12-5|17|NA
CASGDISGAKNYNEQFF
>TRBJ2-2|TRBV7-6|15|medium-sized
CASSLDPGDTGELFF
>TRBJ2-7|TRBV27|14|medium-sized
CASSLSSDFYEQYF
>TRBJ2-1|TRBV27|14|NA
CASGGQGVGNEQFF